These 2 T cell receptor beta chains were sequenced from one sample in a study of graft-versus-host responses after intestinal transplantation. The antigens of these receptors remain unknown. Sequenced by immunoSEQ multiplex PCR; TCRdb stores in-frame clones only, minus some. Among 84,000 or so clones, about 93% were seen once, and the ten largest hold 1.1%. The sequences come from unstimulated CD8+ T cells sorted from spleen or lymph node cells, collected before transplant. These receptors were obtained from a human donor who was the organ donor for an intestinal transplant.

J is TRBJ2-7 and V is TRBV27, with TRBD2 matching over 13 bases. With 6 bases clipped from V and 7 bases from J, the junction kept 6 bases outside the gene matches. This CDR3 is built from 14 residues. Germline V gene data show CDR1 as MNHEY and CDR2 as SMNVEV (reference sequence). The CDR3 reads CASRGLAGVWEQYF. The DNA for the CDR3 is TGTGCCAGCAGAGGACTAGCGGGGGTCTGGGAGCAGTACTTC.

This sequence joins TRBV28 and TRBJ2-7; possibly TRBD1 for D (5 bases). Trimming shortened V by 5 bases and J by 6 bases, and 14 bases separated the two germline ends. The CDR3 contains 13 residues. Germline loops: CDR1 MDHEN, CDR2 SYDVKM. The CDR3 sequence: CASSAMTASEQYF. DNA of the CDR3: TGTGCCAGCAGTGCAATGACAGCCTCCGAGCAGTACTTC.